Listed here is a single T cell receptor beta chain. Its specificity is unknown. Arm-PCR of CDR3 regions with iRepertoire HTBI primers generated TCR beta libraries. TCRdb independently ran MiXCR on the multiplex PCR reads; one entry per CDR3 protein. The table lists 400,000 to 450,000 distinct CDR3 sequences, under 15% of them singletons. The time point is: newly diagnosed GD, antithyroid drugs for less than 3 months. Making the TCR library involved RNA that had been extracted from PBMCs. The germline V and J ends were trimmed by 5 bases and 4 bases, with 17 bases remaining between them. Germline V CDR1 and CDR2: SEHNR, FQNEAQ (reference sequence). CDR3 length: 16 amino acids. This entry comes from a study of regulatory T cells in long-lasting Graves disease. Findings of the study overall: Persistent cases favored TRBV28, TRBJ1-2 and TRBJ2-5.

Separately, the same data were catalogued under a study of T cells in Graves' hyperthyroidism and ophthalmopathy. That investigation notes: From stable hyperthyroidism, ophthalmopathy was separated by a 13 V-J model.

The sequences come from peripheral blood mononuclear cells (PBMCs), collected at new diagnosis, from a patient treated with antithyroid drugs. This receptor was obtained from a woman under 40 with Graves disease. The rearrangement joins TRBV7-9 to TRBJ2-2; the D call may be TRBD1 or TRBD2 (6 bases each). Written as DNA, the CDR3 is TGTGCCAGCAGCCCCACATTCCGGGGGCCCACCGGGGAGCTGTTTTTT. It specifies CASSPTFRGPTGELFF.